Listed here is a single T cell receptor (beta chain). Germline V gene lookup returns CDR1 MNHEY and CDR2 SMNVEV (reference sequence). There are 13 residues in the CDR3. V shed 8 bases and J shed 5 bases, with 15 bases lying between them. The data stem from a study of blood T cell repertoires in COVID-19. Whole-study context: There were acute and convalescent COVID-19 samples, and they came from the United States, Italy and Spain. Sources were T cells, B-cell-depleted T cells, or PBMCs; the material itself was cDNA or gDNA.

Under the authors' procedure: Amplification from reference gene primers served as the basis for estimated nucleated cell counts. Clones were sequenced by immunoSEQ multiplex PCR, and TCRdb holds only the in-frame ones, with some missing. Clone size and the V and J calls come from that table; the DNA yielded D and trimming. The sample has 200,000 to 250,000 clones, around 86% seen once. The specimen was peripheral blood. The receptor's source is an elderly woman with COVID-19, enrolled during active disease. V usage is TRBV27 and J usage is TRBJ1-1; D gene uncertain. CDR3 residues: CASGGRWETEAFF. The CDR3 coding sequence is TGTGCCAGCGGTGGCCGATGGGAGACTGAAGCTTTCTTT.